These T cell receptor beta chains were read from a single sample in a study of T-cell reconstitution after alpha-beta-depleted transplantation in children. MiXCR was run by TCRdb on the PCR reads, yielding one entry per CDR3 protein. This table has about 420,000 distinct CDR3 sequences, under 13% appearing once. Here the sequenced sample was PBMCs from the stem cell graft donor, taken from the stem cell graft. The receptors shown here come from a human donor who donated a stem cell graft to a child with acute myeloid leukemia. Each CDR3 is given with its conserved first and last residue. D genes are given only for firm matches. Where a row states a size, it is once, few, many or the class of an expanded clone; other rows omit it.

D	size	V	J	CDR3	DNA
TRBD2	many	TRBV20-1	TRBJ2-5	CSARGLAGGRRETQYF	TGCAGTGCTAGAGGGCTAGCGGGGGGGCGACGAGAGACCCAGTACTTC
NA	NA	TRBV4-1	TRBJ2-3	CASSQDRARDTQYF	TGCGCCAGCAGCCAAGACAGGGCGCGGGATACGCAGTATTTT
TRBD1	NA	TRBV20-1	TRBJ1-1	CSARIFGQGGNTEAFF	TGCAGTGCTAGAATCTTCGGACAGGGGGGAAACACTGAAGCTTTCTTT
TRBD1	NA	TRBV3-1	TRBJ2-5	CASSQGTGGVRETQYF	TGTGCCAGCAGCCAAGGTACAGGGGGCGTTCGAGAGACCCAGTACTTC
NA	few	TRBV6-5	TRBJ2-1	CASSYSGGVGQFF	TGTGCCAGCAGTTACTCTGGGGGCGTAGGGCAGTTCTTC
TRBD1	many	TRBV12-3/TRBV12-4	TRBJ1-5	CASSERTGASNQPQHF	TGTGCCAGCAGTGAGCGGACAGGAGCTAGCAATCAGCCCCAGCATTTT
TRBD2	NA	TRBV20-1	TRBJ2-2	CCARDSGSGGWAGELFF	TGCTGTGCTAGAGATTCGGGAAGCGGGGGGTGGGCCGGGGAGCTGTTTTTT
NA	few	TRBV12-3/TRBV12-4	TRBJ1-4	CASSLLGGGEKLFF	TGTGCCAGCAGTTTGCTGGGGGGTGGTGAAAAACTGTTTTTT
NA	NA	TRBV14	TRBJ2-2	CASSQDWGSNTGELFF	TGTGCCAGCAGCCAAGATTGGGGGTCGAACACCGGGGAGCTGTTTTTT
NA	NA	TRBV11-3	TRBJ2-5	CASSLVEPGKGETQYF	TGTGCCAGCAGCTTAGTTGAACCAGGGAAGGGAGAGACCCAGTACTTC